The clone carrying this TCR beta chain has a handful of counts. What it recognizes is unknown. This entry belongs to a study of T cells in Graves' hyperthyroidism and ophthalmopathy. The hyperthyroidism was newly diagnosed and had lasted under 2 months; the patients were aged 18 to 65. It was RNA transcripts that yielded the amplified TCR beta CDR3 regions. Primed by the HTBI set, a first-round RT-PCR was run on the TCR CDR3. TCRdb recomputed calls from the multiplex PCR reads with MiXCR, one row per CDR3 protein. Of around 300,000 distinct CDR3 sequences in the sample, approximately 15% were seen once. Findings and limits, study-wide: Blood also contained most expanded thyroid clonotypes above 0.001. The model foresaw ophthalmopathy a median around 6.8 months prior to onset.

The clonotype originates from a woman in her twenties or thirties with Graves' hyperthyroidism. The sequenced sample consisted of blood.

The CDR3 DNA reads as TGTGCCAGCAGTGAATTTGGCAGCTCCTACAATGAGCAGTTCTTC. It yields the protein CASSEFGSSYNEQFF. The chain carries TRBV25-1 and TRBJ2-1; no clear D. In germline, CDR1 is MGHDK, CDR2 SYGVNS. CDR3 length equals 15 residues. Trimming left V 1 base short and J 0 bases short, with 7 bases between.